The T cell receptor (beta chain) described here comes from a study of T cell responses to AZD1222 COVID-19 vaccine. Germline values: CDR1 GTSNPN, CDR2 SVGIG (reference sequence). This CDR3 contains 18 residues. V was pared by 5 bases and J by 4 bases, with 16 bases of the junction left unmatched. Produced via immunoSEQ multiplex PCR; TCRdb's table is partial and in-frame only. The profile shows tens of thousands of clones, around nine tenths of them singletons. Regarding the study as a whole: The breadth and depth of Spike-specific TCRs increased once two AZD1222 doses had been given.

Concerning this clone itself: Its antigen is still unknown.

This clonotype was sampled from an adult in good health. The sequences come from peripheral blood, collected on day 0 of AZD1222 vaccination. This chain uses TRBV30 with TRBJ2-2; TRBD1 aligns across 10 bases. CDR3 in amino acids: CAWDSIARGTGVTGELFF. The CDR3 DNA is TGTGCCTGGGACTCCATAGCTCGAGGGACAGGGGTCACCGGGGAGCTGTTTTTT.